These T cell receptor beta chains were read from a single sample in a study of cytomegalovirus exposure and HLA in healthy donors. The method was immunoSEQ multiplex PCR; TCRdb's version includes in-frame clones alone and lacks a portion of them. The sample records 130,000 to 150,000 clones, roughly 83% being singletons. The specimen sequenced was PBMCs. The receptors shown here come from a man aged 35-49 years in good health and CMV-seropositive. CDR3s include the opening cysteine and the closing phenylalanine or tryptophan. A D gene is named only where the DNA matches it firmly. Not every row has a clone size; where given, it reads once, few, many or a size class.

clone_size cdr3_length d_call j_call v_call cdr3_aa cdr3_nt
- 18 TRBD2 TRBJ2-2 TRBV5-1 CASSSLPSSGGNTGELFF TGCGCCAGCAGCTCCCTACCTTCTAGCGGGGGGAACACCGGGGAGCTGTTTTTT
- 15 - TRBJ1-5 TRBV6-5 CASRKGHNSNQPQHF TGTGCCAGCAGAAAGGGACATAATAGCAATCAGCCCCAGCATTTT
- 14 TRBD1 TRBJ2-7 TRBV7-6 CASSSQGRLDEQYF TGTGCCAGCAGCTCACAGGGGCGGCTGGACGAGCAGTACTTC
- 15 - TRBJ1-2 TRBV27 CASSFRQGLFYGYTF TGTGCCAGCAGTTTCCGGCAGGGTCTTTTCTATGGCTACACCTTC
- 15 - TRBJ1-2 TRBV19 CASRRIQGTLYGYTF TGTGCCAGTAGGCGAATCCAGGGAACCTTATATGGCTACACCTTC
- 17 TRBD2 TRBJ2-1 TRBV29-1 CSVVGSRGGGGYNEQFF TGCAGCGTTGTGGGGTCCCGGGGCGGCGGGGGTTACAATGAGCAGTTCTTC
- 12 - TRBJ1-2 TRBV28 CASTPRGYGYTF TGTGCCAGCACCCCCCGGGGCTATGGCTACACCTTC
- 17 - TRBJ1-1 TRBV19 CASSREGTGTWNTEAFF TGTGCCAGTAGTAGAGAGGGCACAGGGACATGGAACACTGAAGCTTTCTTT
- 18 - TRBJ1-2 TRBV5-1 CASSLGQPGSGGAYGYTF TGCGCCAGCAGCTTAGGGCAACCGGGTAGTGGGGGCGCCTATGGCTACACCTTC
- 15 TRBD1 TRBJ1-5 TRBV5-5 CASSLGFTGGQPQHF TGTGCCAGCAGCTTGGGGTTCACAGGGGGGCAGCCCCAGCATTTT
- 15 - TRBJ2-5 TRBV4-1 CASSQRHGAQETQYF TGCGCCAGCAGCCAACGTCATGGGGCCCAAGAGACCCAGTACTTC
- 15 - TRBJ2-7 TRBV10-3 CAISDPSGLPYEQYF TGTGCCATCAGCGATCCCTCGGGACTTCCCTACGAGCAGTACTTC
- 14 - TRBJ1-3 TRBV6-5 CASRTGLSGNTIYF TGTGCCAGCAGGACGGGACTCTCTGGAAACACCATATATTTT
- 15 - TRBJ2-5 TRBV18 CASSPWQRRGETQYF TGTGCCAGCTCACCGTGGCAGAGGCGTGGAGAGACCCAGTACTTC
- 14 - TRBJ1-4 TRBV6-6 CASGPREGYEKLFF TGTGCCAGCGGGCCGAGGGAGGGGTATGAAAAACTGTTTTTT
once 20 TRBD2 TRBJ2-1 TRBV27 CASSQGGYGLAGGPGNEQFF TGTGCCAGCAGCCAGGGGGGCTATGGACTAGCGGGAGGGCCGGGAAATGAGCAGTTCTTC
- 15 - TRBJ1-4 TRBV7-9 CASSPPGESNEKLFF TGTGCCAGCAGTCCCCCCGGGGAGTCTAATGAAAAACTGTTTTTT
- 13 - TRBJ2-7 TRBV27 CASSLNSLYEQYF TGTGCCAGCAGTTTGAACAGTCTCTACGAGCAGTACTTC
- 13 - TRBJ2-7 TRBV9 CASSPGHLYEQYF TGTGCCAGCAGCCCAGGACACCTCTACGAGCAGTACTTC
- 13 - TRBJ2-3 TRBV18 CASSPAVLDTQYF TGTGCCAGCTCACCCGCAGTTTTAGATACGCAGTATTTT
- 13 - TRBJ1-1 TRBV5-6 CASSLGGLTEAFF TGTGCCAGCAGTTTGGGGGGGCTGACTGAAGCTTTCTTT
- 19 TRBD1 TRBJ1-5 TRBV15 CATSSFIAYMGQSNQPQHF TGTGCCACCAGCAGCTTTATTGCGTATATGGGACAGAGCAATCAGCCCCAGCATTTT